What follows describes a single T cell receptor (beta chain). These data originate in a study of blood T cell repertoires in COVID-19. About the research overall: Sites across the United States, Italy and Spain contributed samples from acute and convalescent COVID-19.

Method: immunoSEQ multiplex PCR; TCRdb's copy keeps in-frame clones and lacks some. The sample shows about 130,000 clones, about four fifths of them seen only once. Germline V gives CDR1 LGHNT, CDR2 FRNRAP. V was clipped by 7 bases and J by 0 bases, with 10 bases between them. The CDR3 spans 13 residues. Input material: peripheral blood. The TCR sequence derives from a woman older than 75 with acute or convalescent COVID-19. The rearrangement links TRBV12-5 to TRBJ2-7, with D possibly being TRBD1 (6 bases). The CDR3 spells CASEGQLSYEQYF. CDR3 DNA: TGTGCTAGTGAGGGACAACTCTCCTACGAGCAGTACTTC.